The 28 T cell receptor beta chains presented below share a single source sample, sequenced in a study of blood T cell repertoires in COVID-19. Repertoires were generated with immunoSEQ multiplex PCR, while TCRdb's copy carries only in-frame clones and drops some. The repertoire holds about 250,000 clones, with roughly 80% as singletons. Sequenced sample: peripheral blood. These receptor sequences come from a man older than 75 with acute or convalescent COVID-19.

The rearrangement links TRBV28 to TRBJ1-1; TRBD1 aligns across 11 bases. This CDR3 region has 15 residues. Germline V gene data show CDR1 as MDHEN and CDR2 as SYDVKM. The junction had 4 bases not matched to a gene; V was cut back by 0 bases and J by 7 bases. The CDR3 is CASSLWSGTGGEAFF. Written as DNA, the CDR3 is TGTGCCAGCAGTTTATGGTCCGGGACAGGGGGTGAAGCTTTCTTT.

The J gene is TRBJ1-6, the V gene TRBV12-3 or TRBV12-4; no firm D call. This CDR3 has 13 amino acids. Trimming removed 3 bases at V and 7 bases at J, with 7 bases between. CDR3 protein: CASSFEANSPLHF. CDR3 nucleotide sequence: TGTGCCAGCAGTTTTGAGGCCAATTCACCCCTCCACTTT.

The rearrangement uses TRBV10-3 and TRBJ2-1; D is undetermined. The V and J ends lost 4 bases and 10 bases respectively, with 14 bases between them. Germline V gene sequence: CDR1 ENHRY, CDR2 SYGVKD. This CDR3 is 13 amino acids long. The CDR3, as DNA: TGTGCCATCAGTGCGGCCTCGGGTTGGGAGCAGTTCTTC. Its translation: CAISAASGWEQFF.

The chain combines TRBV21-1 with TRBJ2-1; the D segment call TRBD2 is taken from the table without a DNA check. TRBV21-1 is designated a pseudogene. The CDR3 is made up of 11 amino acids. The CDR3 DNA reads as TGTGCCAGCATCTCGTCGAATGAGCAGTTCTTC. Amino acid sequence: CASISSNEQFF.

CDR3 sequence (DNA): TGCGCCAGCAGTGGTTCCTTTCCTGGGGCCAACGTCCTGACTTTC. It is translated as CASSGSFPGANVLTF. This chain connects TRBV10-1 to TRBJ2-6, with no clear D. V was clipped by 4 bases and J by 2 bases, with 9 bases between them. There are 15 residues in the CDR3. Germline CDR1 reads WNHNN; CDR2 reads SYGVQD (reference sequence).

This chain connects TRBV9 to TRBJ1-3; perhaps TRBD1 as D (5 bases). Per germline, CDR1 SGDLS and CDR2 YYNGEE. The V end lost 4 bases, the J end lost 4 bases, and 21 bases lay between the germline ends. There are 17 residues in the CDR3. DNA of the CDR3: TGTGCCAGCAGCCCCCGAGGTTTGGGGGAGGCAGGAAACACCATATATTTT. As protein: CASSPRGLGEAGNTIYF.

The chain links TRBV3-1 (or the pseudogene TRBV3-2) to TRBJ1-1; D is unresolved. Germline V CDR1 and CDR2: LGHDT, YNNKEL (reference sequence). The CDR3 totals 14 residues. The V end was cut by 4 bases, the J end by 6 bases, with 15 bases between. The chain's CDR3 is CASSPLRKRAEAFF. CDR3 sequence (DNA): TGTGCCAGCAGCCCCCTGCGAAAGCGGGCTGAAGCTTTCTTT.

The V and J genes are TRBV9 and TRBJ2-1, with TRBD2 matching over 8 bases. V shed 4 bases, J shed 8 bases, and the junction held 11 bases outside the gene matches. The CDR3 runs 15 residues. The germline V gene encodes CDR1 SGDLS and CDR2 YYNGEE. Written as DNA, the CDR3 is TGTGCCAGCAGCCAACGGGGGGGCCCCTGGGATGAGCAGTTCTTC. Translation gives CASSQRGGPWDEQFF.

This chain joins TRBV12-5 and TRBJ1-1, with 8 bases fitting TRBD1. Germline lookup yields CDR1 LGHNT and CDR2 FRNRAP. The CDR3 loop spans 16 amino acids. V shed 2 bases and J 0 bases; nucleotides not matched to a gene: 5. The CDR3 sequence is CASGLILTGVNTEAFF. The DNA of the CDR3 is TGTGCTAGTGGTTTGATCTTGACAGGGGTGAACACTGAAGCTTTCTTT.

This sequence joins TRBV18 and TRBJ1-1; D possibly corresponds to TRBD1 (6 bases). In germline, CDR1 is KGHSH, CDR2 LQKENI. V lost 1 base, J lost 0 bases, and 15 bases lay in between. The CDR3 totals 17 residues. CDR3 amino acids: CASSPRPQGPLNTEAFF. Here the CDR3 DNA reads TGTGCCAGCTCACCACGTCCACAGGGCCCCCTGAACACTGAAGCTTTCTTT.

The genes are TRBV28 and TRBJ2-3; perhaps TRBD1 as D (6 bases). Germline V gene data show CDR1 as MDHEN and CDR2 as SYDVKM. CDR3 length equals 15 residues. V lost 6 bases and J 6 bases, leaving 19 bases between the germline ends. The CDR3 region is CASRQGQLKGDTQYF. The CDR3 DNA sequence: TGTGCCAGCAGACAGGGACAACTCAAGGGGGATACGCAGTATTTT.

This clone was seen once. The gene calls are TRBV7-6 and TRBJ2-7; D is unresolved. Trimming removed 5 bases at V and 4 bases at J, with 12 bases between. This CDR3 has 13 residues. Germline loops: CDR1 SGHVS, CDR2 FNYEAQ. This chain's CDR3 is CASSRNSRYEQYF. DNA of the CDR3: TGTGCCAGCAGCAGAAACTCCCGTTACGAGCAGTACTTC.

The chain links TRBV5-1 to TRBJ2-3, with 11 nucleotides matching TRBD2. From germline, CDR1 is SGHRS and CDR2 YFSETQ. The CDR3 runs to 15 residues. V was pared by 6 bases and J by 4 bases, with 7 bases of the junction left unmatched. This chain's CDR3 is CASKKTSGRADTQYF. CDR3 DNA sequence: TGCGCCAGCAAAAAAACTAGCGGGAGAGCAGATACGCAGTATTTT.

The V gene is TRBV7-3, the J gene TRBJ2-3, with 15 positions matching TRBD2. Unmatched junction bases numbered 11, after V lost 1 base and J lost 6 bases. The germline V gene has CDR1 SGHTA and CDR2 FQGTGA. This CDR3 has 19 amino acids. CDR3 in DNA: TGTGCCAGCAGCTTAAAACCCGGGACTAGCGGGAGGCCAAGTGATACGCAGTATTTT. Its translation is CASSLKPGTSGRPSDTQYF.

As for this clone: One end of the junction varies from germline; a read error may be responsible. The V and J genes are TRBV5-1 and TRBJ2-5; TRBD1 matches at 9 bases. The CDR3 totals 14 residues. The V gene's germline CDR1 is SGHRS and CDR2 YFSETQ. The CDR3 coding sequence is TGCGCAAGCAATGAACAGGGGGCCGGTGAGACCCAGTACTTC. Its protein is CASNEQGAGETQYF.

The chain carries TRBV30 and TRBJ1-4; D might be TRBD1 (5 bases). V lost 4 bases and J lost 4, with 10 bases in between. The CDR3 contains 13 residues. Germline V gene lookup returns CDR1 GTSNPN and CDR2 SVGIG (reference sequence). CDR3 loop: CAWMSGFNEKLFF. The DNA for the CDR3 is TGTGCCTGGATGTCAGGGTTTAATGAAAAACTGTTTTTT. Using reference TRBV30 and TRBJ1-4 for the parts outside the CDR3, the full variable domain is SQTIHQWPATLVQPVGSPLSLECTVEGTSNPNLYWYRQAAGRGLQLLFYSVGIGQISSEVPQNLSASRPQDRQFILSSKKLLLSDSGFYLCAWMSGFNEKLFFGSGTQLSVL.

Comment on this clone: An end of the junction does not agree with germline; a read error may underlie this. The CDR3, as DNA: TGTGCCAGCCGTGAGTGGACTGGGGATAATTCACCCCTCCACTTT. The encoded protein is CASREWTGDNSPLHF. This sequence joins TRBV2 and TRBJ1-6; D is ambiguous. Germline assignment: CDR1 SNHLY and CDR2 FYNNEI. The CDR3 runs to 15 residues.

This rearrangement joins TRBV5-1 to TRBJ2-7; unclear D gene. The V gene's germline CDR1 is SGHRS and CDR2 YFSETQ. The CDR3 runs 13 residues. V lost 0 bases to trimming and J lost 3 bases, with 7 bases between them. The CDR3 DNA is TGCGCCAGCAGCTTGGAATACGGCTACGAGCAGTACTTC. Translated, it gives CASSLEYGYEQYF.

The chain links TRBV24-1 to TRBJ2-1; 12 nucleotides line up with TRBD2. The CDR3 spans 15 residues. Losses at the gene ends were 4 bases for V and 9 bases for J; bases not matched to a gene: 6. CDR1 and CDR2 from the germline V gene are KGHDR and SFDVKD. Here the CDR3 DNA reads TGTGCCACCAGTGACCCTAGCGGGGGGGCCGGTGAGCAGTTCTTC. This encodes CATSDPSGGAGEQFF.

This chain links TRBV7-9 with TRBJ1-5, with 8 bases matching TRBD1. CDR3 length: 19 amino acids. V lost 0 bases, J lost 5 bases, and 15 bases stayed unmatched. Germline V lookup: CDR1 SEHNR, CDR2 FQNEAQ (reference sequence). This chain's CDR3 is CASSLALASGRGQHQPQHF. CDR3 bases: TGTGCCAGCAGCTTAGCGCTCGCAAGCGGCAGGGGGCAACATCAGCCCCAGCATTTT.

The chain uses TRBV7-2 and TRBJ2-3; no firm D call. The V gene lost 6 bases and the J gene lost 4 bases, with 11 bases spanning the gap. This CDR3 has 13 residues. Germline CDR1 is SGHTA and CDR2 is FQGNSA. The CDR3 here is CASRGSKADTQYF. In nucleotides, the CDR3 is TGTGCCAGCAGGGGCTCCAAGGCAGATACGCAGTATTTT.

The chain couples TRBV6-2 or TRBV6-3 to TRBJ2-4; 8 bases line up with TRBD1. The V gene's germline CDR1 is MNHEY and CDR2 SVGEGT. The CDR3 extends over 14 amino acids. J lost 7 bases, V lost 5 bases, and 7 bases had no gene match. The CDR3 nucleotides are TGTGCCAGCAGTCTTCAGGGGGCCCGGAACATTCAGTACTTC. It codes for CASSLQGARNIQYF.

V usage is TRBV10-3 and J usage is TRBJ1-2, with TRBD1 identical over 10 bases. Germline CDR1 ENHRY, CDR2 SYGVKD. The J segment lost 7 bases and the V segment lost 8 bases, leaving 10 bases of the junction unmatched. CDR3 length: 14 residues. CDR3 protein: CAIPGTGDQAGYTF. In DNA, the CDR3 is TGTGCCATCCCCGGGACAGGGGATCAAGCTGGCTACACCTTC.

This CDR3 is CASSSGQGTTGELFF. The CDR3 coding sequence is TGTGCCAGCAGCTCGGGACAGGGGACCACCGGGGAGCTGTTTTTT. V and J are TRBV5-4 and TRBJ2-2; 10 nucleotides agree with TRBD1. Germline CDR1 SGHNT, CDR2 YYREEE (reference sequence). With V trimmed by 3 bases and J by 4 bases, 3 bases remained unmatched. There are 15 residues in the CDR3.

V usage is TRBV7-2 and J usage is TRBJ2-7; D is perhaps TRBD1 (5 bases). V was shortened by 0 bases and J by 1 base, with 16 bases between the two germline ends. The CDR3 is 17 residues long. In germline, CDR1 is SGHTA, CDR2 FQGNSA. The CDR3 DNA sequence: TGTGCCAGCAGCTTAGCAATGGGCAGGGATACTTCCTACGAGCAGTACTTC. Protein: CASSLAMGRDTSYEQYF.

As to this clone: Compared with germline, one end of the junction differs, possibly owing to a read error. This rearrangement joins TRBV12-3 or TRBV12-4 to TRBJ1-2, with D perhaps matching TRBD1 (6 bases). The CDR3 spans 12 residues. The DNA of the CDR3 is TGTGCCAGCAGTACCGACTCCAGGGGCTGCACCTTC. As protein: CASSTDSRGCTF.

V usage is TRBV5-1 and J usage is TRBJ2-1; the match to TRBD1 covers 7 bases. This CDR3 has 15 residues. J gave up 3 bases and V 4 bases, and 7 bases lay outside the gene matches. The germline CDR1 and CDR2 sequences are SGHRS and YFSETQ. The CDR3 spells CASSPGQRYYNEQFF. The CDR3 DNA reads as TGCGCCAGCAGCCCGGGACAGAGATACTACAATGAGCAGTTCTTC.

The CDR3 loop reads CASSLKGYEQYF. The DNA of the CDR3 is TGTGCCAGCAGTTTAAAGGGGTACGAGCAGTACTTC. The chain recombines TRBV28 with TRBJ2-7; tentatively, D is TRBD1 (5 bases). Germline V gene lookup returns CDR1 MDHEN and CDR2 SYDVKM. The CDR3 is 12 amino acids. V shed 2 bases and J shed 4 bases, with 6 bases lying between them. Variable domain in full (rest from reference TRBV28 and TRBJ2-7): DVKVTQSSRYLVKRTGEKVFLECVQDMDHENMFWYRQDPGLGLRLIYFSYDVKMKEKGDIPEGYSVSREKKERFSLILESASTNQTSMYLCASSLKGYEQYFGPGTRLTVT.